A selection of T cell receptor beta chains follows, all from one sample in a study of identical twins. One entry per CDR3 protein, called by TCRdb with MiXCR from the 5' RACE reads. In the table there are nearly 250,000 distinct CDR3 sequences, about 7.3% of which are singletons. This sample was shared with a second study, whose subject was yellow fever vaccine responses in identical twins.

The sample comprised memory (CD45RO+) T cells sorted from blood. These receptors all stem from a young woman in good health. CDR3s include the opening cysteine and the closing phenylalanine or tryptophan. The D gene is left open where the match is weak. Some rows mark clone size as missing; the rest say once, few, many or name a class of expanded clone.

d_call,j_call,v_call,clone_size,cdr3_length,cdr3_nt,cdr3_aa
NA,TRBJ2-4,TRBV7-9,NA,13,TGTGCCAGCAGCTTAAGGACAGAGGACATTCAGTACTTC,CASSLRTEDIQYF
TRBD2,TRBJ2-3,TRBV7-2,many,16,TGTGCCAGCAGCTTATACGCTAGCGGGGGTACAGATACGCAGTATTTT,CASSLYASGGTDTQYF
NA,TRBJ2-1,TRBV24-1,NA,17,TGTGCCACCAGTGATGCAGCAACGGGAGTTTATTCGCATGAGCAGTTCTTC,CATSDAATGVYSHEQFF
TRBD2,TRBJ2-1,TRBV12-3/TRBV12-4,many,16,TGTGCCAGCAGGTTAAGCGGGAGCAAAAGGGGCAATGAGCAGTTCTTC,CASRLSGSKRGNEQFF
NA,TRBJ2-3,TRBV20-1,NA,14,TGCAGTACGCTACTGGCGGGGAGCACAGATACGCAGTATTTT,CSTLLAGSTDTQYF
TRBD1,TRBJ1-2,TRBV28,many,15,TGTGCCAGCAGACTGGACAGGGGGGCCACCTATGGCTACACCTTC,CASRLDRGATYGYTF
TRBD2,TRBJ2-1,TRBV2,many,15,TGTGCCAGCATCCTTCGGGCTAGCGGGTACAATGAGCAGTTCTTC,CASILRASGYNEQFF
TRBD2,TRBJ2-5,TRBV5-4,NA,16,TGTGCCAGCAGCTTGGATGTTGCGGGGGTACAAGAGACCCAGTACTTC,CASSLDVAGVQETQYF
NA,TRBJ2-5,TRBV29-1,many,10,TGCAGCGGGAGGCAAGAGACCCAGTACTTC,CSGRQETQYF
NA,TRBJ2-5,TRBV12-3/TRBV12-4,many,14,TGTGCCAGCAGTCCCCGACAGGGAGGAGAGACCCAGTACTTC,CASSPRQGGETQYF